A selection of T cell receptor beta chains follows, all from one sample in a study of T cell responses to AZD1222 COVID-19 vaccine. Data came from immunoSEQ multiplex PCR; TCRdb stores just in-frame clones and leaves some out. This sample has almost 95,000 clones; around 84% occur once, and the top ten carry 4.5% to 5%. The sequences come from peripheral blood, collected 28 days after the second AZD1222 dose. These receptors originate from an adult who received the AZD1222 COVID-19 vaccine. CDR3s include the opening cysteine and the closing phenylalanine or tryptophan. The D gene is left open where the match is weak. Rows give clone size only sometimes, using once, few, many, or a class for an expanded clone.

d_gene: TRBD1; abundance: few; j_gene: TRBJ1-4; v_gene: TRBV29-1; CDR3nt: TGCAGCGTTGAAGAATCGACAGGGGCTGGGGAAAAACTGTTTTTT; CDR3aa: CSVEESTGAGEKLFF
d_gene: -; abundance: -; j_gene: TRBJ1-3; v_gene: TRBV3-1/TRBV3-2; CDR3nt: TGTGCCAGCAGCCAAGGGGCAGGGGAAAACACCATATATTTT; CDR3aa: CASSQGAGENTIYF
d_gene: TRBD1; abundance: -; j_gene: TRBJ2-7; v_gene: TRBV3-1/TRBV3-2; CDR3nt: TGTGCCGGCAGCCCCATAAGGACGGGACAGGGGGCCCTCTACGAGCAGTACTTC; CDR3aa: CAGSPIRTGQGALYEQYF
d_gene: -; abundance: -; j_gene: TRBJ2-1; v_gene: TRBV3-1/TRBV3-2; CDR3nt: TGTGCCAGCAGCCAAGGGGGGCGGGGCCTTTCCTACAATGAGCAGTTCTTC; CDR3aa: CASSQGGRGLSYNEQFF
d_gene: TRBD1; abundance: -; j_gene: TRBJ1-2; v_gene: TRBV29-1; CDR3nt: TGCAGCGGGTCCGGGACAGGGTATGGCTACACCTTC; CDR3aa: CSGSGTGYGYTF
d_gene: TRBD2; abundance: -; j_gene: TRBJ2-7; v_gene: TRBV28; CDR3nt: TGTGCCAGCGGGGGACTAGCGGTTTACGAGCAGTACTTC; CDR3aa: CASGGLAVYEQYF
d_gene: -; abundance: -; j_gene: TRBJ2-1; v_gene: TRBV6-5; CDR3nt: TGTGCCAGCAGGATGACTTACTACAATGAGCAGTTCTTC; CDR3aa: CASRMTYYNEQFF
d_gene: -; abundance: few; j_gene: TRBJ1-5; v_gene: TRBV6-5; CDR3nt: TGTGCCAGCAGACCTTCAGTGAGCAATCAGCCCCAGCATTTT; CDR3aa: CASRPSVSNQPQHF
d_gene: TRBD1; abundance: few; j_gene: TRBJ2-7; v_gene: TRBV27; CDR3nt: TGTGCCAGCAGCCCGGACAGGGTCCAGGCGGGGGAGCAGTACTTC; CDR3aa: CASSPDRVQAGEQYF
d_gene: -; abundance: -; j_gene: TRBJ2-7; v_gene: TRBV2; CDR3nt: TGTGCCAGCAGTGAGGCGGGCGAGCAGTACTTC; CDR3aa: CASSEAGEQYF
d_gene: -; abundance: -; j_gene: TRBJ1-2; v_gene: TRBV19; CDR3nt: TGTGCCAGTAGCACGAGTTTATATGGCTACACCTTC; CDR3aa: CASSTSLYGYTF
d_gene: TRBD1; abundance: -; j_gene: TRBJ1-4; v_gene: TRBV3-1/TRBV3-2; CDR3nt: TGTGCCAGCAGCCTCCGACAGGGTACCACAAATGAAAAACTGTTTTTT; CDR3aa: CASSLRQGTTNEKLFF
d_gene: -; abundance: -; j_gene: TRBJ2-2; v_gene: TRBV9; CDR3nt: TGTGCCAGCAGCCCCCTAACAGGGTTATTGAGGACCGGGGAGCTGTTTTTT; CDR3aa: CASSPLTGLLRTGELFF
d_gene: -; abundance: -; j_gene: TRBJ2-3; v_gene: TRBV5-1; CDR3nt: TGCGCCAGCAGCCCATCGAGAGGGGTCTTGGGAGATACGCAGTATTTT; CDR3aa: CASSPSRGVLGDTQYF
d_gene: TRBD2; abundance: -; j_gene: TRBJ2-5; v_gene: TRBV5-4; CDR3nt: TGTGCCAGCAGCTTGGGGCTAGCGGGGGGATATCAAGAGACCCAGTACTTC; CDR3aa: CASSLGLAGGYQETQYF
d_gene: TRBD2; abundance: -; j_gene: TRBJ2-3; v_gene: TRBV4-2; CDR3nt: TGTGCCAGCAGCCAAGAGGGGCCGGGACTAACCCCCGATACGCAGTATTTT; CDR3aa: CASSQEGPGLTPDTQYF
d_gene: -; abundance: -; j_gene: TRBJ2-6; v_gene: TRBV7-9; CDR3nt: TGTGCCAGCAGCTTTGGGAATTCTGGGGCCAACGTCCTGACTTTC; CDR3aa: CASSFGNSGANVLTF
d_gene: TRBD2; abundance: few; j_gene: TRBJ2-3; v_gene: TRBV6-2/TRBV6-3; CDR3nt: TGTGCCAGCAGTGTGCGGACTAGCGGGAGAACGCAGTATTTT; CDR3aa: CASSVRTSGRTQYF
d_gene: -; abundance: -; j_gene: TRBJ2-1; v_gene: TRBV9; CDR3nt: TGTGCCAGCAGCGTAGAGGGACTTTCTAAGAGCTCCTACAATGAGCAGTTCTTC; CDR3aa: CASSVEGLSKSSYNEQFF
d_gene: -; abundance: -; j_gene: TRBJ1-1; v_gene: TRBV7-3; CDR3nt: TGTGCCAGCAGCTTAGTAGGGAGTTACACTGAAGCTTTCTTT; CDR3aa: CASSLVGSYTEAFF
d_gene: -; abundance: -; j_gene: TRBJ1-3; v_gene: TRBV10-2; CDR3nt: TGCGCCAGCAGTATTAGGACGGGGGGCTCTGGAAACACCATATATTTT; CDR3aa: CASSIRTGGSGNTIYF
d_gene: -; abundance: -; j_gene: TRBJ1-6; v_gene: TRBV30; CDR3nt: TGTGCCTGGATAGGGGATTTCCGTAATTCACCCCTCCACTTT; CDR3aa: CAWIGDFRNSPLHF